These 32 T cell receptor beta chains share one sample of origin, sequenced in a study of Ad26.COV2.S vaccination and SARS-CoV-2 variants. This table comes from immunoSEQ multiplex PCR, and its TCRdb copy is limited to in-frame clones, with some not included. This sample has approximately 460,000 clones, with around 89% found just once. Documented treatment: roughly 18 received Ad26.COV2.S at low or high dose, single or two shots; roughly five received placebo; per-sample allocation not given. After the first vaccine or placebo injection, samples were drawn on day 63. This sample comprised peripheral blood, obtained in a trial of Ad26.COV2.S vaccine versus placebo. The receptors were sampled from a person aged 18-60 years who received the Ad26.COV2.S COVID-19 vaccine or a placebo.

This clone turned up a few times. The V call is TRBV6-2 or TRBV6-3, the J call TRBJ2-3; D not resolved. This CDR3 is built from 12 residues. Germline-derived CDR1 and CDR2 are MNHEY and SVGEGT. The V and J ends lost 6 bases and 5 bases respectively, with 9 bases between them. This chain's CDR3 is CASSPTEDTQYF. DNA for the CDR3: TGTGCCAGCAGCCCGACCGAAGATACGCAGTATTTT.

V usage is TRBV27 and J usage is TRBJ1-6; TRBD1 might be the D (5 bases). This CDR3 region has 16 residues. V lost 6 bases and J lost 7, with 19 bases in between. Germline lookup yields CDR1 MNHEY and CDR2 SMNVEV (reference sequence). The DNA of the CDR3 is TGTGCCAGCAGCCTCAGTGGGGCCGGTAGGAATTCACCCCTCCACTTT. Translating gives CASSLSGAGRNSPLHF.

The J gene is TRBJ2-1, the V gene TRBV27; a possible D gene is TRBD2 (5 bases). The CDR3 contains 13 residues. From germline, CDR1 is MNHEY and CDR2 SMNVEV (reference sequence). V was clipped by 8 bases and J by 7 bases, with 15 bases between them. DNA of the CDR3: TGTGCCAGCGGGCGGGTGGGGTGGAATGAGCAGTTCTTC. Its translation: CASGRVGWNEQFF.

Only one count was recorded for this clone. The CDR3 bases are TGTGCCAGCAGCCCCACTAGCGGGCGGAACAATGAGCAGTTCTTC. Protein: CASSPTSGRNNEQFF. This sequence joins TRBV25-1 and TRBJ2-1; 9 bases map to TRBD2. V was pared by 6 bases and J by 5 bases, with 8 bases of the junction left unmatched. Looked up from germline, CDR1 is MGHDK and CDR2 is SYGVNS. The CDR3 runs 15 residues.

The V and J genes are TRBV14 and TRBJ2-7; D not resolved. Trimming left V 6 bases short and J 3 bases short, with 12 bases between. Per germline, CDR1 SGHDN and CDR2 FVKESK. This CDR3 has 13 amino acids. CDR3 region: CASSLLPNYEQYF. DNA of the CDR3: TGTGCCAGCAGTCTCCTCCCTAACTACGAGCAGTACTTC. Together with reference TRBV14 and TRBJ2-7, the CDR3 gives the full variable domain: EAGVTQFPSHSVIEKGQTVTLRCDPISGHDNLYWYRRVMGKEIKFLLHFVKESKQDESGMPNNRFLAERTGGTYSTLKVQPAELEDSGVYFCASSLLPNYEQYFGPGTRLTVT.

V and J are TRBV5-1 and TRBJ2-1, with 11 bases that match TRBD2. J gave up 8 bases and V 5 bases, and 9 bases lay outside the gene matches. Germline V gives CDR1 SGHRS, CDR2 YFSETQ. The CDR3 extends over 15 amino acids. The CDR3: CASRSTSGSRDEQFF. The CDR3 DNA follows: TGCGCCAGCAGATCCACTAGCGGGAGCAGGGATGAGCAGTTCTTC.

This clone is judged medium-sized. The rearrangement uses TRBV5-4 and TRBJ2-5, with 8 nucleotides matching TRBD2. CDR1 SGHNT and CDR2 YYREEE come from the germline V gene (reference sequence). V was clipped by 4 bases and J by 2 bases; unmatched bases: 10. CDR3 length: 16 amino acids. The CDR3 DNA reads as TGTGCCAGCAGCCGCCGCGGGGGGCGCGATCAAGAGACCCAGTACTTC. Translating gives CASSRRGGRDQETQYF.

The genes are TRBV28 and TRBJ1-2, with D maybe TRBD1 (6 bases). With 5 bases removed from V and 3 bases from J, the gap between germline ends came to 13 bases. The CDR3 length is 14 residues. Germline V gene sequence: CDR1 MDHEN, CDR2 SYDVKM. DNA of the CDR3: TGTGCCAGCAGTCTTACAGGGATGGACTATGGCTACACCTTC. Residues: CASSLTGMDYGYTF.

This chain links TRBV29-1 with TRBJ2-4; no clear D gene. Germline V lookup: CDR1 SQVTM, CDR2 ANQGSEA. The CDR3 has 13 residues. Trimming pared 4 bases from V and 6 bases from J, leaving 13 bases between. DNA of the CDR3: TGCAGCGTTGCGATATCAACAGCAAACATTCAGTACTTC. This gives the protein CSVAISTANIQYF.

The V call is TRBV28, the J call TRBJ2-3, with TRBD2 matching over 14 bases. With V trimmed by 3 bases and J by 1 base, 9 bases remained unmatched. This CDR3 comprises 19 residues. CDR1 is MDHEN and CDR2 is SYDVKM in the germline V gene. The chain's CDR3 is CASSLISGTSGRRTDTQYF. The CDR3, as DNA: TGTGCCAGCAGTTTGATATCCGGGACTAGCGGGAGACGCACAGATACGCAGTATTTT.

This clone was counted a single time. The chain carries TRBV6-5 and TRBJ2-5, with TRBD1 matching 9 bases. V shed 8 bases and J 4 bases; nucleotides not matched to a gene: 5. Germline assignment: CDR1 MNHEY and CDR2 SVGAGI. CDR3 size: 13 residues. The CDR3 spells CASRDRVGETQYF. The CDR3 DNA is TGTGCCAGCCGGGACAGGGTGGGAGAGACCCAGTACTTC.

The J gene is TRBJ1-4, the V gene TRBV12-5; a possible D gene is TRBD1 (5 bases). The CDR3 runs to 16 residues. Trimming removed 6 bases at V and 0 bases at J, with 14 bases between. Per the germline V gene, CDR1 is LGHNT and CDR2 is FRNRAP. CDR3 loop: CASGSRTPPTNEKLFF. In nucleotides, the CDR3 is TGTGCTAGTGGGTCCAGGACACCTCCAACTAATGAAAAACTGTTTTTT.

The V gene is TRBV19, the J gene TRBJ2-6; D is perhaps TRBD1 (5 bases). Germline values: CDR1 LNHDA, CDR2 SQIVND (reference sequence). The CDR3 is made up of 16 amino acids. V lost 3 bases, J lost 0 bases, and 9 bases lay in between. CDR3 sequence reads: CASSIYRGSGANVLTF. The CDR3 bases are TGTGCCAGTAGTATCTATAGGGGCTCTGGGGCCAACGTCCTGACTTTC. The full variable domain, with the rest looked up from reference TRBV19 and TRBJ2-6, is DGGITQSPKYLFRKEGQNVTLSCEQNLNHDAMYWYRQDPGQGLRLIYYSQIVNDFQKGDIAEGYSVSREKKESFPLTVTSAQKNPTAFYLCASSIYRGSGANVLTFGAGSRLTVL.

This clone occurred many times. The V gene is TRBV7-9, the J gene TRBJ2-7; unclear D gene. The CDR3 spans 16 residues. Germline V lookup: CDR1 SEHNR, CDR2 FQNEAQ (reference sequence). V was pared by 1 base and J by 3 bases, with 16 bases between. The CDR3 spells CASSLVVTTDSYEQYF. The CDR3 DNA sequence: TGTGCCAGCAGCTTAGTTGTTACGACGGATAGCTACGAGCAGTACTTC.

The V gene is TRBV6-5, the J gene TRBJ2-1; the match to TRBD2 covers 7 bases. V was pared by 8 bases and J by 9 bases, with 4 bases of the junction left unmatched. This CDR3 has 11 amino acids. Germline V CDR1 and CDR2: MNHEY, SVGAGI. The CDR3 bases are TGTGCCAGCTCTCGGGGGGTTGAGCAGTTCTTC. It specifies CASSRGVEQFF.

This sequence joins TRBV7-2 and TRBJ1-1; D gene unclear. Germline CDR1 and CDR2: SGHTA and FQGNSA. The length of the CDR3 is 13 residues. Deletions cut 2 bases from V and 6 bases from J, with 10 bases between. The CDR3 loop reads CASSLTREAEAFF. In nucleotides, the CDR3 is TGTGCCAGCAGCTTAACGCGGGAGGCTGAAGCTTTCTTT.

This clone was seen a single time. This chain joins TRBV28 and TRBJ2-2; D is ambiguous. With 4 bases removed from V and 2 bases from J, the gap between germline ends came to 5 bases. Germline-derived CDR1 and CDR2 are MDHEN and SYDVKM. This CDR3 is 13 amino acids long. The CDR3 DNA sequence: TGTGCCAGCAGTTCCTCTAACACCGGGGAGCTGTTTTTT. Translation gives CASSSSNTGELFF. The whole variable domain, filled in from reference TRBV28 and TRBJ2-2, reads DVKVTQSSRYLVKRTGEKVFLECVQDMDHENMFWYRQDPGLGLRLIYFSYDVKMKEKGDIPEGYSVSREKKERFSLILESASTNQTSMYLCASSSSNTGELFFGEGSRLTVL.

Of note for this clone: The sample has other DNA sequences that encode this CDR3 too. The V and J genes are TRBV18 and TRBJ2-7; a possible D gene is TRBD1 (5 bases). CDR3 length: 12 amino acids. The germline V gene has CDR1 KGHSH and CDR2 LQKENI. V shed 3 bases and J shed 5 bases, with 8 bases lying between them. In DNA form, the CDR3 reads TGTGCCAGCTCACCCCAGGGCAACGAGCAGTACTTC. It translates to CASSPQGNEQYF. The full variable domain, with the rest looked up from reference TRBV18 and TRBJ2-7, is NAGVMQNPRHLVRRRGQEARLRCSPMKGHSHVYWYRQLPEEGLKFMVYLQKENIIDESGMPKERFSAEFPKEGPSILRIQQVVRGDSAAYFCASSPQGNEQYFGPGTRLTVT.

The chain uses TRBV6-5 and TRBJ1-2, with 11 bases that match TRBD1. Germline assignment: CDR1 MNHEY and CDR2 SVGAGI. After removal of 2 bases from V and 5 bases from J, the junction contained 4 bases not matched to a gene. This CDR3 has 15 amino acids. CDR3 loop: CASSYDGQGAYGYTF. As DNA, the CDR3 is TGTGCCAGCAGTTACGATGGACAGGGGGCTTATGGCTACACCTTC.

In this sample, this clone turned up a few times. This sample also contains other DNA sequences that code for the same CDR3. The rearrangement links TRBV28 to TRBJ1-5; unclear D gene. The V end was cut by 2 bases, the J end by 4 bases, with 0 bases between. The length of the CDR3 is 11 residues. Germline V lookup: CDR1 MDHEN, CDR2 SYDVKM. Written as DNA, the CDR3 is TGTGCCAGCAGTTTAAATCAGCCCCAGCATTTT. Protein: CASSLNQPQHF. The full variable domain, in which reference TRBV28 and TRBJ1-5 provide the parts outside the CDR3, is DVKVTQSSRYLVKRTGEKVFLECVQDMDHENMFWYRQDPGLGLRLIYFSYDVKMKEKGDIPEGYSVSREKKERFSLILESASTNQTSMYLCASSLNQPQHFGDGTRLSIL.

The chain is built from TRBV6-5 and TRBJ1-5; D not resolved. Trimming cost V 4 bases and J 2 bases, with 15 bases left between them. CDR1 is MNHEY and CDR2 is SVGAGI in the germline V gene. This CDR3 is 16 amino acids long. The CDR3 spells CASSWALLRGNQPQHF. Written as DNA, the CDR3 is TGTGCCAGCAGTTGGGCACTCCTCCGTGGCAATCAGCCCCAGCATTTT.

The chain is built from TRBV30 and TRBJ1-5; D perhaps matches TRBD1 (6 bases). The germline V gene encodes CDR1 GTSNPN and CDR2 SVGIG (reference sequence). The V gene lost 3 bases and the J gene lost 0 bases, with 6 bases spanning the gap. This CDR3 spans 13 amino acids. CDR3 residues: CAWRGGSNQPQHF. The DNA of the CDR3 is TGTGCCTGGAGAGGGGGTAGCAATCAGCCCCAGCATTTT.

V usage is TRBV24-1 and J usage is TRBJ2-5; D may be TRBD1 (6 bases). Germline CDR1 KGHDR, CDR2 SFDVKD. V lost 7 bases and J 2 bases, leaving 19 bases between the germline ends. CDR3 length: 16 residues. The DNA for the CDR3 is TGTGCCACCAGGCACCGGGACATTTATCGGCAAGAGACCCAGTACTTC. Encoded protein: CATRHRDIYRQETQYF.

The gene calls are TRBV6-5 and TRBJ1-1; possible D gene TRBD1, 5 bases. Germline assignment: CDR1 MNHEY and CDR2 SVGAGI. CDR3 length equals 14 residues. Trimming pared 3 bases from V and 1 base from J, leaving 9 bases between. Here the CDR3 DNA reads TGTGCCAGCAGTTATCAGGGAGCGAACACTGAAGCTTTCTTT. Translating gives CASSYQGANTEAFF.

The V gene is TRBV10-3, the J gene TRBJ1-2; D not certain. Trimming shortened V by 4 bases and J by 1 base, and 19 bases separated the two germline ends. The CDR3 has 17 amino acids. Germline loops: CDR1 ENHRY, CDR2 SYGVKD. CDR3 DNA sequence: TGTGCCATCAGTGGGTACTCGACAACTCCGGGTAACTATGGCTACACCTTC. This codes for CAISGYSTTPGNYGYTF.

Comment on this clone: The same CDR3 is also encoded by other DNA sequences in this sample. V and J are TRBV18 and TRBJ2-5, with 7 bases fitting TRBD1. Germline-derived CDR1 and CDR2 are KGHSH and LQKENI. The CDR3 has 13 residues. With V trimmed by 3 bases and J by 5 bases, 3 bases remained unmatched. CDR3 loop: CASSPTGLETQYF. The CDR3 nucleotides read TGTGCCAGCTCACCGACAGGGCTTGAGACCCAGTACTTC.

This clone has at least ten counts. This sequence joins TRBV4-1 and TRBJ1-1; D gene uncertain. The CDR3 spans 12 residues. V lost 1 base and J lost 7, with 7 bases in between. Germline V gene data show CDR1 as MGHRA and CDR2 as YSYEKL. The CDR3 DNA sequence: TGCGCCAGCAGCCAAGCTTACGGTGAAGCTTTCTTT. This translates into CASSQAYGEAFF.

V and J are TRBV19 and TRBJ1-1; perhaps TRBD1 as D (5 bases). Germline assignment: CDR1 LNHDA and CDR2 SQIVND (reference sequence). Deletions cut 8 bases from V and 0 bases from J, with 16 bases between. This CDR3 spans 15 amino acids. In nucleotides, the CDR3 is TGTGCCAGTTCCTCCTCGTGGGGGTTGAACACTGAAGCTTTCTTT. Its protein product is CASSSSWGLNTEAFF. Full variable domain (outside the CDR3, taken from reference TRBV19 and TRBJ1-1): DGGITQSPKYLFRKEGQNVTLSCEQNLNHDAMYWYRQDPGQGLRLIYYSQIVNDFQKGDIAEGYSVSREKKESFPLTVTSAQKNPTAFYLCASSSSWGLNTEAFFGQGTRLTVV.

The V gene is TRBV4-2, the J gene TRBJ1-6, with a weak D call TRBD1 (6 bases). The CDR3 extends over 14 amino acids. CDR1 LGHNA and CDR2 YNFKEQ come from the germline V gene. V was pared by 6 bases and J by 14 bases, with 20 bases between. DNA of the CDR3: TGTGCCAGCAGTCCTCAGGGGCCCAACCCATCCCTCCACTTT. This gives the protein CASSPQGPNPSLHF.

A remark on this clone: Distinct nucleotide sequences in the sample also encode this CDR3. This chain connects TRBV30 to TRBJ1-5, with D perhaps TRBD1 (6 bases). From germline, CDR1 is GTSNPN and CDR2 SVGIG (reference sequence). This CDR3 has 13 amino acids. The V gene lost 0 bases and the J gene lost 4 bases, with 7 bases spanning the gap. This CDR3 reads CAWSVQGNQPQHF. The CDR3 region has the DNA TGTGCCTGGAGTGTACAGGGAAATCAGCCCCAGCATTTT.

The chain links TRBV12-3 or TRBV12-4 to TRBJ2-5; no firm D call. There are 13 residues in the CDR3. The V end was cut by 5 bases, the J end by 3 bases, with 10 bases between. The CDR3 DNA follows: TGTGCCAGCAGTCCACGGACGGAAGAGACCCAGTACTTC. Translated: CASSPRTEETQYF.

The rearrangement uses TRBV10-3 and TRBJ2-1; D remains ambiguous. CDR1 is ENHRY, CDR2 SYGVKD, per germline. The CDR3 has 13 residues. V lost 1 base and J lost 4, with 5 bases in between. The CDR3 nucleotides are TGTGCCATCAGTGAGTACGAATACAATGAGCAGTTCTTC. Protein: CAISEYEYNEQFF.